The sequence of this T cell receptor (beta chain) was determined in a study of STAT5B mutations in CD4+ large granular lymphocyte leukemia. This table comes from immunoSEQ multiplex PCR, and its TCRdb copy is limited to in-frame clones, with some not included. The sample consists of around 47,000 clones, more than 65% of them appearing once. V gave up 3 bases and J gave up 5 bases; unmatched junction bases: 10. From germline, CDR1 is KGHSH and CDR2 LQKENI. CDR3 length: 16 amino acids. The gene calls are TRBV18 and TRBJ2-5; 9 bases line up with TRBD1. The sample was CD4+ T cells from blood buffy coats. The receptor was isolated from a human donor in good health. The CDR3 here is CASSPLLGQGRETQYF. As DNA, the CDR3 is TGTGCCAGCTCACCCCTGCTTGGACAGGGGAGGGAGACCCAGTACTTC.